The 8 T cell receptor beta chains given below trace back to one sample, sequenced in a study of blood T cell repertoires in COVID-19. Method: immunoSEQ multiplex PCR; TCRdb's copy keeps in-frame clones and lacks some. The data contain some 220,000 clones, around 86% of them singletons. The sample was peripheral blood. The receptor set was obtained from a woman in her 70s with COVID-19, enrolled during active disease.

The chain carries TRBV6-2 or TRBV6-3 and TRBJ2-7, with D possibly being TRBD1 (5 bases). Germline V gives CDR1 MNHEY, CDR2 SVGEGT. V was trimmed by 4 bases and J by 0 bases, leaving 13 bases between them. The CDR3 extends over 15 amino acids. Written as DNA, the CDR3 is TGTGCCAGCAGTTTTGCAGGGCCACGCTCCTACGAGCAGTACTTC. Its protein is CASSFAGPRSYEQYF.

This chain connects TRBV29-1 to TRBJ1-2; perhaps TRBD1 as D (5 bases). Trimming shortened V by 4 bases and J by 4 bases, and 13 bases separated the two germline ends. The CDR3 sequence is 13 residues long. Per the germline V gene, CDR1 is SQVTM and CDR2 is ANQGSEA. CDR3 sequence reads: CSVAQGSSYGYTF. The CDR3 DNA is TGCAGCGTTGCCCAGGGAAGCTCCTATGGCTACACCTTC.

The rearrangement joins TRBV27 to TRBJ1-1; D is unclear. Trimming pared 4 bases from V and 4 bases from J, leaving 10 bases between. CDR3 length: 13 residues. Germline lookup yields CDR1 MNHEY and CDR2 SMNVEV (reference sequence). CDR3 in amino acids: CASSSRWSTEAFF. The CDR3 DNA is TGTGCCAGCAGTTCCAGATGGAGCACTGAAGCTTTCTTT.

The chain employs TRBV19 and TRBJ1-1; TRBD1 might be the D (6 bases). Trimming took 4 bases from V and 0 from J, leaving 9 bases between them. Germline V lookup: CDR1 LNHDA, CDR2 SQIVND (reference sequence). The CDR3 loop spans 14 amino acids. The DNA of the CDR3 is TGTGCCAGTAGTACCGGACAGCTGAACACTGAAGCTTTCTTT. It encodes CASSTGQLNTEAFF.

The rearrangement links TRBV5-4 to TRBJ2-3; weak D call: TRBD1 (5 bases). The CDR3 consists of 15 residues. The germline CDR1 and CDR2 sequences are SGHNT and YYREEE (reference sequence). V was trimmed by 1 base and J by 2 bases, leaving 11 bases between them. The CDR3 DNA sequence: TGTGCCAGCAGCTTGCGACAGACAGACACAGATACGCAGTATTTT. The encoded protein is CASSLRQTDTDTQYF.

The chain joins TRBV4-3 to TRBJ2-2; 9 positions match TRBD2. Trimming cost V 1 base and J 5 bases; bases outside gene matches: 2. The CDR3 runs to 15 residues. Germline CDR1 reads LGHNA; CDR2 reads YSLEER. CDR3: CASSQGSGGTGELFF. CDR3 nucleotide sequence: TGCGCCAGCAGCCAAGGTAGCGGGGGAACCGGGGAGCTGTTTTTT.

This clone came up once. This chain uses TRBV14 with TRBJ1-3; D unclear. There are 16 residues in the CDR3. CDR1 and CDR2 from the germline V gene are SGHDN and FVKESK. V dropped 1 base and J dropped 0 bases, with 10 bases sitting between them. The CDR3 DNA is TGTGCCAGCAGCCAAGTTGGCACGCTCTCTGGAAACACCATATATTTT. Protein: CASSQVGTLSGNTIYF.

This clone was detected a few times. The CDR3 reads CASYRDGEAFF. CDR3 DNA sequence: TGTGCCAGCTACAGGGATGGTGAAGCTTTCTTT. V gene TRBV19 combines with J gene TRBJ1-1; TRBD1 might be the D (6 bases). V was pared by 9 bases and J by 7 bases, with 12 bases between. The length of the CDR3 is 11 residues. Germline V gene lookup returns CDR1 LNHDA and CDR2 SQIVND (reference sequence).